The table lists the clone carrying this T cell receptor beta chain with many counts. Its target is unknown. The data derive from a study of T-cell memory formation after mild COVID-19. General study points: Day 15 to 85 contracting clones showed balanced CD4/CD8; later expanders leaned CD4+.

In TCRdb, the 5' RACE reads were re-called with MiXCR into one record per CDR3 protein. The repertoire holds 210,000 or so distinct CDR3 sequences, with more than 9% as singletons. This clonotype was obtained from a young man who had mild COVID-19 (a few samples of this study predate the infection). Cell type and time point are not known. Sequencing was done on a sample of PBMCs or a T cell subset sorted from them (not recorded which).

The CDR3 bases are TGTGCCAGCAGCTTGGCCCCGGGTGCCTACAATGAGCAGTTCTTC. This translates into CASSLAPGAYNEQFF. V gene TRBV5-5 combines with J gene TRBJ2-1, with D unclear. Germline lookup yields CDR1 SGHKS and CDR2 YYEKEE (reference sequence). The V end lost 0 bases, the J end lost 2 bases, and 9 bases lay between the germline ends. The CDR3 is 15 amino acids.